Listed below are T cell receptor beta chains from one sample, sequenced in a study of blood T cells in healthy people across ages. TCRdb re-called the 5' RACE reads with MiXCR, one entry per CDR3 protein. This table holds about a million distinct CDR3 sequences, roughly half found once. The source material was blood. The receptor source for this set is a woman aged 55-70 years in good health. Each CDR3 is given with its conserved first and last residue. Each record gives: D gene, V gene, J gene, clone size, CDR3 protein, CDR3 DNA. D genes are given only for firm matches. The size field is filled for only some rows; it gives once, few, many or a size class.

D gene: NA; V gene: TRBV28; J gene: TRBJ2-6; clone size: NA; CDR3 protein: CASSKSGAGANVLTF; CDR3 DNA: TGTGCCAGCAGTAAATCAGGGGCTGGGGCCAACGTCCTGACTTTC
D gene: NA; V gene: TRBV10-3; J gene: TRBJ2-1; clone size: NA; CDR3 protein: CAISPQGGVEQFF; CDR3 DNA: TGTGCCATCAGTCCCCAGGGGGGAGTTGAGCAGTTCTTC
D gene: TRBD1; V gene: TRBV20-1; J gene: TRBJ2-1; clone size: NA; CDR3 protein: CSAQGVGPVYNEQFF; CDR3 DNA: TGCAGTGCCCAGGGGGTGGGGCCGGTCTACAATGAGCAGTTCTTC
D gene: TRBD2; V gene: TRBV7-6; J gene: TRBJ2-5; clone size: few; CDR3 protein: CASSSLAGGRETQYF; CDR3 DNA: TGTGCCAGCAGCTCTCTAGCGGGAGGGAGGGAGACCCAGTACTTC
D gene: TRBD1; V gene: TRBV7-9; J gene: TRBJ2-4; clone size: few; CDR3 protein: CAGSTGAREQYF; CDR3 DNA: TGTGCCGGATCGACAGGGGCCAGAGAGCAGTACTTC
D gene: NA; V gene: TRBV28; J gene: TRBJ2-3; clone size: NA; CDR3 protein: CVSRDGLDTQYF; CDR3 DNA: TGTGTCTCTAGGGACGGGTTAGATACGCAGTATTTT
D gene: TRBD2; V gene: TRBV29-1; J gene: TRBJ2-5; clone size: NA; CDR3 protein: CSVSTSPLYEQYF; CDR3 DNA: TGCAGCGTTTCGACTAGCCCGCTCTATGAGCAGTACTTC
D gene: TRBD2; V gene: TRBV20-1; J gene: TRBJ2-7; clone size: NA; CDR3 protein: CSARDLRLAGMYEQYF; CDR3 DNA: TGCAGTGCTAGAGATCTAAGGCTAGCGGGAATGTACGAGCAGTACTTC
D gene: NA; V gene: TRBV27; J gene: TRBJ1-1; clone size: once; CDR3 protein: CASGFWGEAFF; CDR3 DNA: TGTGCCAGCGGGTTCTGGGGTGAAGCTTTCTTT
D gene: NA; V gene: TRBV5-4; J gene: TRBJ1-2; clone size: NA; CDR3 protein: CASSWDGNNYGYTF; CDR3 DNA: TGTGCCAGCAGCTGGGACGGAAATAACTATGGCTACACCTTC
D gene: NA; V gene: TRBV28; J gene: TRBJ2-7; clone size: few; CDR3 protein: CASTGAFYEQYF; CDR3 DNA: TGTGCCAGCACGGGGGCCTTCTACGAGCAGTACTTC
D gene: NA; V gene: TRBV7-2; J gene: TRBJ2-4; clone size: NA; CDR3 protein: CASSLGGFGWKNIQYF; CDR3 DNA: TGTGCCAGCAGCTTAGGCGGGTTCGGATGGAAAAACATTCAGTACTTC